This T cell receptor (beta chain) comes out of a study of cytomegalovirus exposure and HLA in healthy donors. Clones were sequenced by immunoSEQ multiplex PCR, and TCRdb holds only the in-frame ones, with some missing. The sample includes more than 150,000 clones, 88% of them seen just once. The CDR3 is made up of 15 amino acids. Germline V gene data show CDR1 as MGHRA and CDR2 as YSYEKL. V was pared by 1 base and J by 2 bases, with 9 bases between. Remarks on this clone: Its matching antigen is unknown.

Study results and limitations: High specificity and sensitivity for cytomegalovirus status were reported for the classifier.

Sequenced: PBMCs. The chain couples TRBV4-1 to TRBJ2-1; maybe TRBD1 (5 bases). The receptor's source is a man aged 18 to 30 in good health and CMV-seronegative. The CDR3 here is CASSQGRAAYNEQFF. CDR3 DNA: TGCGCCAGCAGCCAAGGCAGGGCTGCCTACAATGAGCAGTTCTTC.